The T cell receptor beta chain under discussion was sequenced for a study of monozygotic twins with inflammatory bowel disease. Broader study findings: Ultimately, a single strong signal or clonotype associated with IBD was not supported. Distinguishing T cell subtypes was not possible.

Comment on this clonotype: No antigen is known for it.

Template-switch reactions added UMIs with a 6-nucleotide sample barcode. TCRalpha and TCRbeta cDNA went through nested PCRs of roughly 15 and 9 cycles, two in total. Each CDR3 protein gets one entry in TCRdb, which reprocessed the 5' RACE reads and gives no DNA. With some 330,000 distinct CDR3 sequences in the sample, the ten largest clones hold 5.5% to 6.5%. Sequences were obtained from blood. This TCR came from a human donor with ulcerative colitis or Crohn's disease, or a healthy co-twin of an affected twin (not recorded which).

The CDR3 spells CASSESGREGIGYTF. The chain employs TRBV25-1 and TRBJ1-2. CDR3 length: 15 amino acids. Germline-derived CDR1 and CDR2 are MGHDK and SYGVNS.